The sequence of this TCR beta chain was determined in a study of T cell responses to AZD1222 COVID-19 vaccine. Trimming cost V 2 bases and J 2 bases; bases outside gene matches: 8. Germline CDR1 SGHKS, CDR2 YYEKEE (reference sequence). The CDR3 is made up of 17 amino acids. The repertoire was sequenced with immunoSEQ multiplex PCR; TCRdb's copy has only in-frame clones and lacks some. The sample consists of 95,000 to 130,000 clones, 80% to 90% of them appearing once. The TCR originated in an adult in good health. The sample in question was peripheral blood, obtained on day 0 of AZD1222 vaccination. The V gene is TRBV5-5, the J gene TRBJ2-3; 10 bases align to TRBD2. The CDR3 region has the DNA TGTGCCAGCAGCTTCACCGGGACTAGCGTATACACAGATACGCAGTATTTT. This encodes CASSFTGTSVYTDTQYF.